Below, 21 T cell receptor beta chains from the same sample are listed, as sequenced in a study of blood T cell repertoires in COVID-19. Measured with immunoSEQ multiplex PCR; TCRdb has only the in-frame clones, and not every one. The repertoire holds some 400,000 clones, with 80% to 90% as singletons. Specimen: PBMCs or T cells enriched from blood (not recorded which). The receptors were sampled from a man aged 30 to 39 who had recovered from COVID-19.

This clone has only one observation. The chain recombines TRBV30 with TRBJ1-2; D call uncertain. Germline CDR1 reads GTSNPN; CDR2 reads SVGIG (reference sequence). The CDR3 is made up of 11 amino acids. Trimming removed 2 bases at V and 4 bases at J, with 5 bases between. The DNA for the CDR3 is TGTGCCTGGAGTCCTATCTATGGCTACACCTTC. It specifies CAWSPIYGYTF.

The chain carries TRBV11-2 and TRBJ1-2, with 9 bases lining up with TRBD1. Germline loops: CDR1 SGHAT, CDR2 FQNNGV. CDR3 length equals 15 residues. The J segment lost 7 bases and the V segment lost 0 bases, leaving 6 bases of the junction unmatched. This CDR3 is CASSLEGQGLLGYTF. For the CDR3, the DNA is TGTGCCAGCAGCTTAGAGGGACAGGGTTTGCTTGGCTACACCTTC.

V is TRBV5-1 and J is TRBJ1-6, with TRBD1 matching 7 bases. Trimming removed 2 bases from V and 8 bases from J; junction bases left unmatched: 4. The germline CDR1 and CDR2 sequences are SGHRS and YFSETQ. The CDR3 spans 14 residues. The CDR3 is CASSLQGRDSPLHF. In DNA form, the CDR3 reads TGCGCCAGCAGCTTACAGGGGCGGGATTCACCCCTCCACTTT.

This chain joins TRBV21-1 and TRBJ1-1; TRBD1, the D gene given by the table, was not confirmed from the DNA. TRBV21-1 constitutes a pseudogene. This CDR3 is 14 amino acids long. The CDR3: CASSPPDRATEAFF. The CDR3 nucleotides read TGTGCCAGCAGCCCTCCCGACAGGGCAACTGAAGCTTTCTTT.

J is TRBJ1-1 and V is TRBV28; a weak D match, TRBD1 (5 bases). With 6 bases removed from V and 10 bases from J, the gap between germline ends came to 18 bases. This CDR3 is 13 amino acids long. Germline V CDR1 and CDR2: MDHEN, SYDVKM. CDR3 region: CASSQGRWGGAFF. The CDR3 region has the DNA TGTGCCAGCAGCCAAGGTCGGTGGGGCGGAGCTTTCTTT. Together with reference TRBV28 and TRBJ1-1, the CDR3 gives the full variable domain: DVKVTQSSRYLVKRTGEKVFLECVQDMDHENMFWYRQDPGLGLRLIYFSYDVKMKEKGDIPEGYSVSREKKERFSLILESASTNQTSMYLCASSQGRWGGAFFGQGTRLTVV.

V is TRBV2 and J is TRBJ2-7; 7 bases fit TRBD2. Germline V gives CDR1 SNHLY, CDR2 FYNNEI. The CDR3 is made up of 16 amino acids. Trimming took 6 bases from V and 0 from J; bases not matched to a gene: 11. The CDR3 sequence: CASSSPGGPSSYEQYF. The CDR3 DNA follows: TGTGCCAGCAGCTCTCCGGGGGGTCCAAGCTCCTACGAGCAGTACTTC. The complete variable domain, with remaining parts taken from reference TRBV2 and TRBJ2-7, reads EPEVTQTPSHQVTQMGQEVILRCVPISNHLYFYWYRQILGQKVEFLVSFYNNEISEKSEIFDDQFSVERPDGSNFTLKIRSTKLEDSAMYFCASSSPGGPSSYEQYFGPGTRLTVT.

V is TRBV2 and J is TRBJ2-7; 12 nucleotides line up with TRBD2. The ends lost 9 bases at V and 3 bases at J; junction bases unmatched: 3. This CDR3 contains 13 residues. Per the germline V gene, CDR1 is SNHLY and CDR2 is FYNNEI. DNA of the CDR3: TGTGCCAGGGCGACTAGCGGGAGCTACGAGCAGTACTTC. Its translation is CARATSGSYEQYF.

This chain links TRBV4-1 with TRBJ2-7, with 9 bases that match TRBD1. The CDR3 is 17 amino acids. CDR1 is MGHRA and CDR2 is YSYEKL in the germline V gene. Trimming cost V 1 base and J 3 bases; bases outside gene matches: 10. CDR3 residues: CASSQAVGQGKGYEQYF. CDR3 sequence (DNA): TGCGCCAGCAGCCAAGCCGTCGGACAGGGGAAGGGCTACGAGCAGTACTTC.

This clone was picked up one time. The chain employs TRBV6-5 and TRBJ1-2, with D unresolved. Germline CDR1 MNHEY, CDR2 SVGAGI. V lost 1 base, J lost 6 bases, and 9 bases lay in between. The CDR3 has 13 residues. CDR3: CASSYWGAHGYTF. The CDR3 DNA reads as TGTGCCAGCAGTTACTGGGGAGCCCATGGCTACACCTTC.

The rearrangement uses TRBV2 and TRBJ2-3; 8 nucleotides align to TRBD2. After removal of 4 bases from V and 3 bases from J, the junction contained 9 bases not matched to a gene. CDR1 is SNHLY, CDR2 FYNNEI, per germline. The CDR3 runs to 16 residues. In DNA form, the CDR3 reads TGTGCCAGCAGTGGGCCCCAGCGGGAGAGGACAGATACGCAGTATTTT. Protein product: CASSGPQRERTDTQYF. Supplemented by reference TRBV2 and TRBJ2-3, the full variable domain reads EPEVTQTPSHQVTQMGQEVILRCVPISNHLYFYWYRQILGQKVEFLVSFYNNEISEKSEIFDDQFSVERPDGSNFTLKIRSTKLEDSAMYFCASSGPQRERTDTQYFGPGTRLTVL.

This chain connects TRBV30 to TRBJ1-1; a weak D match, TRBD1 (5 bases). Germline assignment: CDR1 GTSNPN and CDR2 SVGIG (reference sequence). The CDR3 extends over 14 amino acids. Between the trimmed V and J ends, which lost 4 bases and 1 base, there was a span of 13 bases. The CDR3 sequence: CAWNLGASNTEAFF. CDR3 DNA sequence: TGTGCCTGGAACCTAGGGGCCTCGAACACTGAAGCTTTCTTT.

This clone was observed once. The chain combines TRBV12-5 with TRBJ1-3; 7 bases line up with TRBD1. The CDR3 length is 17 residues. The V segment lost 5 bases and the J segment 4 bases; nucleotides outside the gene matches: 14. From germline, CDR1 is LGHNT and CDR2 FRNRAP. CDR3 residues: CASGPRTGAFLGNTIYF. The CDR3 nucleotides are TGTGCTAGTGGTCCTAGGACAGGAGCCTTTCTAGGAAACACCATATATTTT.

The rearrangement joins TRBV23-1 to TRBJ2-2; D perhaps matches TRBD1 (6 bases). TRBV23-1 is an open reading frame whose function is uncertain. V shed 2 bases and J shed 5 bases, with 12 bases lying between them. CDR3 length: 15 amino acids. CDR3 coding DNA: TGCGCCAGCAGTCAAATACAGGGCGGGACCGGGGAGCTGTTTTTT. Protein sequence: CASSQIQGGTGELFF.

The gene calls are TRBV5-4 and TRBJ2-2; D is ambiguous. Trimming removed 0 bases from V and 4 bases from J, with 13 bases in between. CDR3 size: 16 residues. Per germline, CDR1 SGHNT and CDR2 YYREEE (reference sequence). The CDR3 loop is CASSLGPAMGTGELFF. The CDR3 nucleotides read TGTGCCAGCAGCTTGGGTCCAGCGATGGGCACCGGGGAGCTGTTTTTT. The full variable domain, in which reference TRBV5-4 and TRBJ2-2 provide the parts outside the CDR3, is ETGVTQSPTHLIKTRGQQVTLRCSSQSGHNTVSWYQQALGQGPQFIFQYYREEENGRGNFPPRFSGLQFPNYSSELNVNALELDDSALYLCASSLGPAMGTGELFFGEGSRLTVL.

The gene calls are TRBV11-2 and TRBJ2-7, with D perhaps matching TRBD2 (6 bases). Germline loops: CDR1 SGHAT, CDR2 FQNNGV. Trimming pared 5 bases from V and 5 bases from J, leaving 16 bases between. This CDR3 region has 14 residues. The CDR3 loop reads CASSRIGSLDEQYF. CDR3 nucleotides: TGTGCCAGCAGCCGGATCGGGAGTCTGGACGAGCAGTACTTC.

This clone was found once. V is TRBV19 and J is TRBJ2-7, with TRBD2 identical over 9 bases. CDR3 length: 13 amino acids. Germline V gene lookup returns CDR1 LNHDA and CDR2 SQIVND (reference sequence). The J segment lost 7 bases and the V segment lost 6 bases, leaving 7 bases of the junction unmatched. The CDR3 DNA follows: TGTGCCAGTAGCCGGGGGACTAGCTTGGAGCAGTACTTC. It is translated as CASSRGTSLEQYF.

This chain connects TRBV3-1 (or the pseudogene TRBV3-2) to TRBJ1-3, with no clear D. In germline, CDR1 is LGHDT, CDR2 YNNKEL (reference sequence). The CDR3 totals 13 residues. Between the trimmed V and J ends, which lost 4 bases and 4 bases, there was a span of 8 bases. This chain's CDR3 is CASSPNQGNTIYF. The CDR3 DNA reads TGTGCCAGCAGCCCTAACCAAGGAAACACCATATATTTT.

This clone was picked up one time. CDR3 bases: TGTGCCAGCTCTCGGACCGGGGGGTCCACTGAAGCTTTCTTT. Translating it yields CASSRTGGSTEAFF. The chain recombines TRBV18 with TRBJ1-1; the D gene is possibly TRBD1 (5 bases). V lost 6 bases, J lost 4 bases, and 15 bases lay in between. Looked up from germline, CDR1 is KGHSH and CDR2 is LQKENI. The CDR3 contains 14 residues.

The CDR3 region is CASSSGTQRLSTQYF. In DNA form, the CDR3 reads TGTGCCAGCAGTTCCGGGACACAAAGATTGTCGACCCAGTACTTC. The gene calls are TRBV28 and TRBJ2-5; D might be TRBD1 (6 bases). The germline gives CDR1 MDHEN, CDR2 SYDVKM. The CDR3 sequence is 15 residues long. Trimming took 4 bases from V and 7 from J, leaving 19 bases between them. Together with reference TRBV28 and TRBJ2-5, the CDR3 gives the full variable domain: DVKVTQSSRYLVKRTGEKVFLECVQDMDHENMFWYRQDPGLGLRLIYFSYDVKMKEKGDIPEGYSVSREKKERFSLILESASTNQTSMYLCASSSGTQRLSTQYFGPGTRLLVL.

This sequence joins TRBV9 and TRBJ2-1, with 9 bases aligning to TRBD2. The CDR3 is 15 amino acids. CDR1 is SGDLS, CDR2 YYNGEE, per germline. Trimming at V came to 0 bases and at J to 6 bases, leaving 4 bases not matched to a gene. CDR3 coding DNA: TGTGCCAGCAGCGTAGCCGGGACTAGCCGCAATGAGCAGTTCTTC. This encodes CASSVAGTSRNEQFF. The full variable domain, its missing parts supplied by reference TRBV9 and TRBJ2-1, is DSGVTQTPKHLITATGQRVTLRCSPRSGDLSVYWYQQSLDQGLQFLIQYYNGEERAKGNILERFSAQQFPDLHSELNLSSLELGDSALYFCASSVAGTSRNEQFFGPGTRLTVL.

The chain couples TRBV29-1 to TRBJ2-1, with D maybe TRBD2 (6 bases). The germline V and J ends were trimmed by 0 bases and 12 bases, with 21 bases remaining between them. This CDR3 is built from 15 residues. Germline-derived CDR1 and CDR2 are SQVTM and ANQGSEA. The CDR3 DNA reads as TGCAGCGTTGAAGATCCGGGACGCGGGGATGAGCGGCAGTTCTTC. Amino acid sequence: CSVEDPGRGDERQFF.